One and the same sample provided the 18 T cell receptor beta chains below, sequenced in a study of T cell responses to AZD1222 COVID-19 vaccine. This table comes from immunoSEQ multiplex PCR, and its TCRdb copy is limited to in-frame clones, with some not included. The sample includes around 94,000 clones, roughly 90% seen only once; the top ten take about 14%. Sample: peripheral blood, taken on day 0 of AZD1222 vaccination. These receptors originate from an adult in good health.

The chain has TRBV7-2 and TRBJ1-2, with TRBD1 identical over 10 bases. The CDR3 extends over 15 amino acids. Unmatched junction bases numbered 8, after V lost 4 bases and J lost 6 bases. Germline V gene data show CDR1 as SGHTA and CDR2 as FQGNSA. The CDR3 spells CASSSRDRGQNGYTF. The CDR3 bases are TGTGCCAGCAGCTCCCGGGACAGGGGACAGAATGGCTACACCTTC.

The CDR3 sequence is CASSQELGALGGGYNEQFF. Here the CDR3 DNA reads TGTGCCAGCAGCCAAGAGCTCGGGGCGCTGGGCGGGGGTTACAATGAGCAGTTCTTC. This rearrangement joins TRBV14 to TRBJ2-1, with TRBD2 identical over 7 bases. This CDR3 is 19 amino acids long. V was pared by 0 bases and J by 4 bases, with 15 bases of the junction left unmatched. The germline CDR1 and CDR2 sequences are SGHDN and FVKESK. Variable domain in full (rest from reference TRBV14 and TRBJ2-1): EAGVTQFPSHSVIEKGQTVTLRCDPISGHDNLYWYRRVMGKEIKFLLHFVKESKQDESGMPNNRFLAERTGGTYSTLKVQPAELEDSGVYFCASSQELGALGGGYNEQFFGPGTRLTVL.

This clone was seen only once. V and J are TRBV6-1 and TRBJ1-6; TRBD1 matches 7 bases. The CDR3 consists of 15 residues. Germline values: CDR1 MNHNS, CDR2 SASEGT. Trimming at V came to 2 bases and at J to 10 bases, leaving 8 bases not matched to a gene. The CDR3 loop is CASSETRQGGSPLHF. The CDR3 DNA is TGTGCCAGCAGTGAAACCCGACAGGGTGGCTCACCCCTCCACTTT.

In its sample, this clone was seen a few times. The chain carries TRBV11-3 and TRBJ2-7; possible D gene TRBD2, 7 bases. CDR3 length equals 14 residues. The V gene lost 5 bases and the J gene lost 5 bases, with 16 bases spanning the gap. Germline CDR1 SGHNT, CDR2 YENEEA. CDR3 sequence: CASSLGGGGDEQYF. In nucleotides, the CDR3 is TGTGCCAGCAGCCTGGGAGGAGGGGGGGACGAGCAGTACTTC.

This clone has only one observation. The chain carries TRBV5-4 and TRBJ2-7, with TRBD1 identical over 9 bases. V lost 2 bases and J lost 4; bases outside the gene matches: 7. Germline CDR1 and CDR2: SGHNT and YYREEE (reference sequence). The length of the CDR3 is 15 residues. The CDR3 reads CASSFARTGAYEQYF. The CDR3 DNA reads TGTGCCAGCAGCTTTGCTCGGACAGGGGCTTACGAGCAGTACTTC.

J is TRBJ1-4 and V is TRBV5-5; D call uncertain. Trimming left V 2 bases short and J 0 bases short, with 8 bases between. CDR1 and CDR2 from the germline V gene are SGHKS and YYEKEE (reference sequence). The CDR3 totals 15 residues. This chain's CDR3 is CASSLFGATNEKLFF. The DNA of the CDR3 is TGTGCCAGCAGCTTATTTGGAGCAACTAATGAAAAACTGTTTTTT.

This clone was seen a single time. This chain joins TRBV18 and TRBJ1-4; no reliable D call. There are 13 residues in the CDR3. With 3 bases removed from V and 5 bases from J, the gap between germline ends came to 7 bases. The germline V gene has CDR1 KGHSH and CDR2 LQKENI. CDR3 coding DNA: TGTGCCAGCTCACCCTCGGGGAATGAAAAACTGTTTTTT. Protein product: CASSPSGNEKLFF.

The rearrangement links TRBV5-1 to TRBJ1-4; no definite D call. Trimming left V 0 bases short and J 2 bases short, with 11 bases between. The CDR3 spans 16 residues. In germline, CDR1 is SGHRS, CDR2 YFSETQ. Here the CDR3 DNA reads TGCGCCAGCAGCTTGGACCCTAGAGGTACTAATGAAAAACTGTTTTTT. It specifies CASSLDPRGTNEKLFF.

The rearrangement links TRBV9 to TRBJ1-1, with D perhaps TRBD1 (5 bases). Trimming cost V 6 bases and J 2 bases, with 14 bases left between them. CDR1 SGDLS and CDR2 YYNGEE come from the germline V gene. CDR3 length: 14 residues. The CDR3 DNA sequence: TGTGCCAGCACCCTAGGGGAGTTTAACACTGAAGCTTTCTTT. Its translation is CASTLGEFNTEAFF.

V gene TRBV11-2 combines with J gene TRBJ1-1, with D perhaps TRBD1 (6 bases). Trimming left V 5 bases short and J 2 bases short, with 15 bases between. In germline, CDR1 is SGHAT, CDR2 FQNNGV. This CDR3 has 15 residues. CDR3 loop: CASSRRQAPNTEAFF. In DNA, the CDR3 is TGTGCCAGCAGCAGGCGACAGGCCCCCAACACTGAAGCTTTCTTT.

The V call is TRBV28, the J call TRBJ1-2, with D tentatively TRBD1 (5 bases). This CDR3 is 11 amino acids long. Germline V lookup: CDR1 MDHEN, CDR2 SYDVKM. The V and J ends lost 11 bases and 4 bases respectively, with 11 bases between them. The CDR3 loop is CAGGDPYGYTF. CDR3 bases: TGTGCCGGGGGGGACCCCTATGGCTACACCTTC.

The rearrangement joins TRBV29-1 to TRBJ2-3; 7 nucleotides agree with TRBD1. Germline values: CDR1 SQVTM, CDR2 ANQGSEA. With V trimmed by 6 bases and J by 1 base, 4 bases remained unmatched. The CDR3 runs 13 residues. The CDR3 DNA reads as TGCAGCGTCAACCAGGGGGGCACAGATACGCAGTATTTT. Its protein is CSVNQGGTDTQYF.

The CDR3 loop reads CASTTSRGQSGYTF. In nucleotides, the CDR3 is TGTGCCAGTACCACCTCACGGGGACAAAGTGGCTACACCTTC. The chain recombines TRBV19 with TRBJ1-2, with D possibly TRBD1 on 6 matching bases. The CDR3 loop spans 14 amino acids. Germline-derived CDR1 and CDR2 are LNHDA and SQIVND (reference sequence). V lost 7 bases and J 7 bases, leaving 19 bases between the germline ends.

This chain joins TRBV3-1 (or the pseudogene TRBV3-2) and TRBJ2-4; 12 positions agree with TRBD2. Germline trimming cut 4 bases from V and 4 bases from J; bases unmatched to any gene: 2. The CDR3 has 15 amino acids. Germline assignment: CDR1 LGHDT and CDR2 YNNKEL (reference sequence). CDR3 amino acids: CASSLLAGGKNIQYF. CDR3 sequence (DNA): TGTGCCAGCAGCCTACTAGCGGGGGGAAAAAACATTCAGTACTTC.

This clone has a single count. This rearrangement joins TRBV19 to TRBJ2-5; either TRBD1 or TRBD2 may fit D (6 bases each). V was trimmed by 4 bases and J by 5 bases, leaving 17 bases between them. Germline values: CDR1 LNHDA, CDR2 SQIVND (reference sequence). This CDR3 comprises 15 residues. The CDR3 sequence: CASSRGRGEWETQYF. CDR3 bases: TGTGCCAGTAGTAGGGGGCGGGGAGAATGGGAGACCCAGTACTTC.

The rearrangement uses TRBV3-1 (or the pseudogene TRBV3-2) and TRBJ2-1; TRBD2 matches at 11 bases. The CDR3 spans 12 residues. Germline CDR1 is LGHDT and CDR2 is YNNKEL (reference sequence). The V and J ends lost 6 bases and 8 bases, in that order; junction bases with no gene match: 0. The CDR3 loop is CASRLAGDEQFF. As DNA, the CDR3 is TGTGCCAGCAGACTAGCGGGGGATGAGCAGTTCTTC.

The J gene is TRBJ1-2, the V gene TRBV6-2 or TRBV6-3; TRBD1 aligns across 7 bases. Trimming cost V 5 bases and J 5 bases; bases outside gene matches: 8. CDR1 is MNHEY and CDR2 is SVGEGT in the germline V gene. There are 14 residues in the CDR3. The CDR3 is CASSPGQPLYGYTF. CDR3 coding DNA: TGTGCCAGCAGTCCGGGACAGCCGCTTTATGGCTACACCTTC.

Points on this clone: At one boundary the junction diverges from the germline segment, which might be a read error. The chain recombines TRBV3-1 (or the pseudogene TRBV3-2) with TRBJ1-2, with D maybe TRBD1 (6 bases). CDR1 is LGHDT, CDR2 YNNKEL, per germline (reference sequence). This CDR3 has 12 amino acids. DNA for the CDR3: TGTGCCAGCAGCCAGGCTGACAGGCAGACGTTCTTC. It translates to CASSQADRQTFF.